Listed below are T cell receptor beta chains from one sample, sequenced in a study of shared clonotypes between healthy human individuals. Produced via immunoSEQ multiplex PCR; TCRdb's table is partial and in-frame only. The repertoire holds a few million clones, with 90% to 95% as singletons. The source material was naive CD8+ T cells from PBMCs. Receptor source: a man aged 18 to 30 in good health. Some clones in this sample may be carry-over from other donors' samples. The CDR3 runs from the conserved cysteine through the conserved F or W. A D gene is named only where the DNA matches it firmly. Clone size is not always given. Where it is, it says once, few, many or a class for expanded clones.

D gene	J gene	clone size	V gene	CDR3 protein	CDR3 DNA
TRBD1	TRBJ2-1	-	TRBV5-1	CASSLVAGGYEQFF	TGCGCCAGCAGCTTGGTCGCAGGGGGCTATGAGCAGTTCTTC
TRBD2	TRBJ2-1	-	TRBV7-8	CASSLEGSSGENEQFF	TGTGCCAGCAGCTTAGAAGGGTCTAGCGGGGAAAATGAGCAGTTCTTC
-	TRBJ1-1	-	TRBV28	CASSPRHTGSGTEAFF	TGTGCCAGCAGTCCTAGACATACAGGGTCCGGCACTGAAGCTTTCTTT
TRBD1	TRBJ1-2	-	TRBV10-1	CASSESPENFKTGVEGYTF	TGCGCCAGCAGTGAGTCGCCCGAGAATTTTAAGACAGGGGTGGAGGGCTACACCTTC
TRBD2	TRBJ2-1	-	TRBV27	CASSLRASGGMEQFF	TGTGCCAGCAGTTTAAGGGCTAGCGGGGGGATGGAGCAGTTCTTC
-	TRBJ2-1	-	TRBV27	CASSLSGTTTYNEQFF	TGTGCCAGCAGCCTATCCGGGACAACAACCTACAATGAGCAGTTCTTC
TRBD1	TRBJ1-5	-	TRBV7-9	CASSLGTGGLDQPQHF	TGTGCCAGCAGCTTAGGGACAGGGGGGTTGGATCAGCCCCAGCATTTT
TRBD1	TRBJ1-2	-	TRBV4-2	CASPRDRVNNYGYTF	TGTGCCAGCCCCAGGGACAGGGTTAATAACTATGGCTACACCTTC
-	TRBJ1-5	-	TRBV6-1	CASSGQNNQPQHF	TGTGCCAGCAGCGGACAGAACAATCAGCCCCAGCATTTT
-	TRBJ2-7	-	TRBV7-2	CASSRLLSEQYF	TGTGCCAGCAGCAGGCTCCTCTCCGAGCAGTACTTC
-	TRBJ1-2	-	TRBV6-1	CASSEDYFYGYTF	TGTGCCAGCAGCGAAGATTATTTCTATGGCTACACCTTC
-	TRBJ1-2	-	TRBV28	CASSLPRLANYGYTF	TGTGCCAGCAGTTTGCCCCGACTAGCTAACTATGGCTACACCTTC
-	TRBJ2-1	-	TRBV9	CASSVGSRSFYEQFF	TGTGCCAGCAGCGTAGGGAGCAGGAGTTTCTATGAGCAGTTCTTC
TRBD1	TRBJ1-2	-	TRBV10-3	CATSDRSLPNYGYTF	TGTGCCACCTCGGACAGGAGCCTGCCTAACTATGGCTACACCTTC
TRBD1	TRBJ1-2	-	TRBV28	CASSRQQGAGPYGYTF	TGTGCCAGCAGTAGGCAACAGGGGGCAGGTCCCTATGGCTACACCTTC
TRBD1	TRBJ2-1	-	TRBV13	CASSLQGVYEQFF	TGTGCCAGCAGCTTACAGGGGGTCTATGAGCAGTTCTTC
-	TRBJ2-7	-	TRBV28	CASSGRGSYEQYF	TGTGCCAGCAGTGGACGGGGCTCCTACGAGCAGTACTTC
-	TRBJ2-7	-	TRBV9	CASSPWDVKDEQYF	TGTGCCAGCAGCCCCTGGGACGTAAAAGACGAGCAGTACTTC
-	TRBJ1-5	-	TRBV27	CASSLGPTRWPQHF	TGTGCCAGCAGTTTAGGCCCCACCCGGTGGCCCCAGCATTTT
-	TRBJ1-2	-	TRBV19	CASSIDAGMNYGYTF	TGTGCCAGTAGTATAGATGCAGGGATGAACTATGGCTACACCTTC
-	TRBJ1-5	-	TRBV6-6	CASPALADNQPQHF	TGTGCCAGCCCCGCTTTGGCAGACAATCAGCCCCAGCATTTT
-	TRBJ2-4	-	TRBV18	CASSPDHAAKNIQYF	TGTGCCAGCTCACCCGATCATGCAGCCAAAAACATTCAGTACTTC
TRBD1	TRBJ2-7	once	TRBV5-1	CASSAGTGYEQYF	TGCGCCAGCAGCGCGGGGACAGGCTACGAGCAGTACTTC
TRBD1	TRBJ1-4	-	TRBV27	CASSFLIPTGGFEKLFF	TGTGCCAGCAGTTTCTTGATCCCCACAGGGGGATTTGAAAAACTGTTTTTT
TRBD2	TRBJ2-5	-	TRBV27	CASSSGTSGAPVPQETQYF	TGTGCCAGCAGTTCCGGGACTAGCGGAGCCCCCGTACCTCAAGAGACCCAGTACTTC
TRBD1	TRBJ2-1	-	TRBV4-1	CASSQPRRDRVIDEQFF	TGCGCCAGCAGCCAACCCCGGAGGGACAGGGTGATCGATGAGCAGTTCTTC
-	TRBJ2-7	-	TRBV7-3	CASSLATGTLYEQYF	TGTGCCAGCAGCTTAGCGACAGGGACTTTATACGAGCAGTACTTC
-	TRBJ2-3	-	TRBV7-3	CASSLTPGRSTDTQYF	TGTGCCAGCAGCTTAACTCCGGGGAGGAGCACAGATACGCAGTATTTT
-	TRBJ2-7	-	TRBV27	CASSLSNVYEQYF	TGTGCCAGCAGTTTATCGAATGTATACGAGCAGTACTTC